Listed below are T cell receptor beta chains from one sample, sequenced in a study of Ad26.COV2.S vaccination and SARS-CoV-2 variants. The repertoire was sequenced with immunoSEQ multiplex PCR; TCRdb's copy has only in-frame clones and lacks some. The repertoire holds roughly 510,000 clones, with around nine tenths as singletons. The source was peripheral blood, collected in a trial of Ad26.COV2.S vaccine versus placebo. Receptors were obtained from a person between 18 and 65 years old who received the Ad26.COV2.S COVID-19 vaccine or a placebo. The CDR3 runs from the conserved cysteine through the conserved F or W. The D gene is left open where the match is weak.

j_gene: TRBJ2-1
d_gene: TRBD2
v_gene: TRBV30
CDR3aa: CAWSDHSGEQFF
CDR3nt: TGTGCCTGGAGTGACCATAGCGGGGAGCAGTTCTTC

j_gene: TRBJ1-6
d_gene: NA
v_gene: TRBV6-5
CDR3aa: CASSYSGTPLHF
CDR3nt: TGTGCCAGCAGTTACTCAGGGACCCCCCTCCACTTT

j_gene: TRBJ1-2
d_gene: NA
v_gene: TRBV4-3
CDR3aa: CASSQDLGGAARTF
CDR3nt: TGCGCCAGCAGCCAGGACTTAGGGGGGGCGGCGCGGACCTTC

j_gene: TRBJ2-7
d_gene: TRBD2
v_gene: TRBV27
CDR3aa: CASSSSSGRAYEQYF
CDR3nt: TGTGCCAGCAGTTCGTCTAGCGGGAGAGCGTACGAGCAGTACTTC

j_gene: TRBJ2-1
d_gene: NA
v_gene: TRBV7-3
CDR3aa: CASSPARTSYNEQFF
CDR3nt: TGTGCCAGCAGCCCGGCCCGAACCTCCTACAATGAGCAGTTCTTC

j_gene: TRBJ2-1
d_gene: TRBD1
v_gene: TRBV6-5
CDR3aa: CASSYSPTGVVNEQFF
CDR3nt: TGTGCCAGCAGTTACTCGCCGACAGGGGTGGTCAATGAGCAGTTCTTC

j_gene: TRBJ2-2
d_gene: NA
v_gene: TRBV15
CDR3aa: CATSRDRRGAGELFF
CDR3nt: TGTGCCACCAGCAGAGACCGCAGGGGAGCCGGGGAGCTGTTTTTT

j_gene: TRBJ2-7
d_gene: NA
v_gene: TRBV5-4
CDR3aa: CASSWGPLRQYF
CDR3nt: TGTGCCAGCAGCTGGGGCCCCCTCCGGCAGTACTTC

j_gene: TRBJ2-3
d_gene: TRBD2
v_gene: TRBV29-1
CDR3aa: CSVPYSGSPADTQYF
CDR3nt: TGCAGCGTCCCGTATAGCGGGAGCCCCGCAGATACGCAGTATTTT

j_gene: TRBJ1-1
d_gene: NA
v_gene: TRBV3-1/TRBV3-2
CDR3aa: CASSLHRDATRQDTEAFF
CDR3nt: TGTGCCAGCAGCCTCCACCGGGACGCCACCCGGCAGGACACTGAAGCTTTCTTT

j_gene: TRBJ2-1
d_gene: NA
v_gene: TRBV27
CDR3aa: CASSPLRSNEQFF
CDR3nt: TGTGCCAGCAGCCCCCTCAGGTCCAATGAGCAGTTCTTC

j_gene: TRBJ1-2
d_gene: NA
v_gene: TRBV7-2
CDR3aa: CASSLVSTDYGYTF
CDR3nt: TGTGCCAGCAGCTTAGTATCCACGGACTATGGCTACACCTTC

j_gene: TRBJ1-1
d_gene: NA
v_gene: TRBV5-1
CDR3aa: CASSLAGVSTQRPFF
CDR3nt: TGCGCCAGCAGCTTGGCCGGGGTTTCGACCCAAAGGCCTTTCTTT

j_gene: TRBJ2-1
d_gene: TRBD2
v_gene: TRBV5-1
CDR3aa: CASSWGLGDNNEQFF
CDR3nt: TGCGCCAGCAGCTGGGGACTAGGTGATAACAATGAGCAGTTCTTC

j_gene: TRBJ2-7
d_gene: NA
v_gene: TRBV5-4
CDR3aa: CASSLGQGHDEQYF
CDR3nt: TGTGCCAGCAGCTTGGGGCAGGGTCACGACGAGCAGTACTTC

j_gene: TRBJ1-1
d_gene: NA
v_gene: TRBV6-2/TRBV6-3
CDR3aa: CASSSNTGSLNTEAFF
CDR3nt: TGTGCCAGCAGTTCCAACACGGGTTCCTTGAACACTGAAGCTTTCTTT

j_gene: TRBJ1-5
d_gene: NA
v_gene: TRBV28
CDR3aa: CASSSHPGEQPQHF
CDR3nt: TGTGCCAGCAGTTCCCACCCAGGGGAACAGCCCCAGCATTTT

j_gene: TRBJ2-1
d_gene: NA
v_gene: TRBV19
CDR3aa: CASTARRAQVHNEQFF
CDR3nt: TGTGCCAGTACCGCCCGCAGGGCTCAGGTTCACAATGAGCAGTTCTTC

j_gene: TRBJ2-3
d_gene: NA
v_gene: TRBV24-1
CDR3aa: CATSKGRTDTQYF
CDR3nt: TGTGCCACCAGTAAGGGGCGCACAGATACGCAGTATTTT

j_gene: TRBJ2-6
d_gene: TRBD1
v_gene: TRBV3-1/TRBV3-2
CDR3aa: CASSQDPRGTFSGANVLTF
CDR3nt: TGTGCCAGCAGCCAAGATCCCAGGGGGACGTTCTCTGGGGCCAACGTCCTGACTTTC

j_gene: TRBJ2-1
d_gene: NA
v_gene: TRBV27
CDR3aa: CASSFRVGGEQFF
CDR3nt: TGTGCCAGCAGTTTCAGGGTTGGGGGTGAGCAGTTCTTC

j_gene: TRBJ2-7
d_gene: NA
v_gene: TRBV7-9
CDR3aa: CASSSGTPYEQYF
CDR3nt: TGTGCCAGCAGCTCCGGGACACCCTACGAGCAGTACTTC

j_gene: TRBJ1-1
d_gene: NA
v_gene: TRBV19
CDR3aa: CASSGGGQPLMNTEAFF
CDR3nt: TGTGCCAGTAGTGGGGGAGGACAGCCCCTAATGAACACTGAAGCTTTCTTT

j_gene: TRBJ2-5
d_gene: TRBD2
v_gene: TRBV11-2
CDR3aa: CASSPGTSGRFTETQYF
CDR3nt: TGTGCCAGCAGCCCCGGGACTAGCGGGAGGTTTACAGAGACCCAGTACTTC

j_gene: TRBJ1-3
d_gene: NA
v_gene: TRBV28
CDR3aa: CASTVPVGNTIYF
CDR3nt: TGTGCCAGCACCGTACCGGTAGGAAACACCATATATTTT

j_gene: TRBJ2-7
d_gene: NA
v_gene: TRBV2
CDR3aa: CASSVLTFYEQYF
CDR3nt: TGTGCCAGCAGTGTTTTGACTTTCTACGAGCAGTACTTC

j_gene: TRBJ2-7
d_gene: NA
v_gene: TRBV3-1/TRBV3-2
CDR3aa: CASSLGGGYEQYF
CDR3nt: TGTGCCAGCAGCCTCGGAGGGGGGTACGAGCAGTACTTC